Sequencing of this T cell receptor beta chain was carried out in a study of T cell changes during pregnancy in multiple sclerosis (dated by TCRdb to about 2019). In the study overall: In women with multiple sclerosis, the researchers looked at how the T cell repertoire shifted as pregnancy progressed.

Reading from cysteine to phenylalanine, the CDR3 counts 14 amino acids. Of the read, only the CDR3 DNA is kept; its 42 bases are in frame from base 1. The V and J ends are trimmed by 1 base and 1 base, leaving 8 bases between them. Taken from the germline V gene, the CDR1 and CDR2 loops are MDHEN and SYDVKM. For this clone: The antigen this receptor binds is unknown. Base qualities are not provided; no much larger clone lies one nucleotide away.

The library was produced with the immunoSEQ multiplex PCR assay. Not all clones reach the TCRdb copy of this immuneACCESS table, which keeps in-frame sequences only. Checked studies attribute under half of the gap to unresolved V genes and leave the rest unexplained. Across this sample there are about 98,000 clones, with 92% seen only once. Approximately 2.2% of the sample lies in the top ten. The input for sequencing was peripheral blood, taken after pregnancy. The chain joins TRBV28 to TRBJ2-7; too little of a D gene remains to name it. This sequence was found in a female donor in good health, enrolled as a control in a pregnancy study. The DNA is TGTGCCAGCAGTTTATTATCCCGTTCCTACGAGCAGTACTTC. This gives the protein CASSLLSRSYEQYF.